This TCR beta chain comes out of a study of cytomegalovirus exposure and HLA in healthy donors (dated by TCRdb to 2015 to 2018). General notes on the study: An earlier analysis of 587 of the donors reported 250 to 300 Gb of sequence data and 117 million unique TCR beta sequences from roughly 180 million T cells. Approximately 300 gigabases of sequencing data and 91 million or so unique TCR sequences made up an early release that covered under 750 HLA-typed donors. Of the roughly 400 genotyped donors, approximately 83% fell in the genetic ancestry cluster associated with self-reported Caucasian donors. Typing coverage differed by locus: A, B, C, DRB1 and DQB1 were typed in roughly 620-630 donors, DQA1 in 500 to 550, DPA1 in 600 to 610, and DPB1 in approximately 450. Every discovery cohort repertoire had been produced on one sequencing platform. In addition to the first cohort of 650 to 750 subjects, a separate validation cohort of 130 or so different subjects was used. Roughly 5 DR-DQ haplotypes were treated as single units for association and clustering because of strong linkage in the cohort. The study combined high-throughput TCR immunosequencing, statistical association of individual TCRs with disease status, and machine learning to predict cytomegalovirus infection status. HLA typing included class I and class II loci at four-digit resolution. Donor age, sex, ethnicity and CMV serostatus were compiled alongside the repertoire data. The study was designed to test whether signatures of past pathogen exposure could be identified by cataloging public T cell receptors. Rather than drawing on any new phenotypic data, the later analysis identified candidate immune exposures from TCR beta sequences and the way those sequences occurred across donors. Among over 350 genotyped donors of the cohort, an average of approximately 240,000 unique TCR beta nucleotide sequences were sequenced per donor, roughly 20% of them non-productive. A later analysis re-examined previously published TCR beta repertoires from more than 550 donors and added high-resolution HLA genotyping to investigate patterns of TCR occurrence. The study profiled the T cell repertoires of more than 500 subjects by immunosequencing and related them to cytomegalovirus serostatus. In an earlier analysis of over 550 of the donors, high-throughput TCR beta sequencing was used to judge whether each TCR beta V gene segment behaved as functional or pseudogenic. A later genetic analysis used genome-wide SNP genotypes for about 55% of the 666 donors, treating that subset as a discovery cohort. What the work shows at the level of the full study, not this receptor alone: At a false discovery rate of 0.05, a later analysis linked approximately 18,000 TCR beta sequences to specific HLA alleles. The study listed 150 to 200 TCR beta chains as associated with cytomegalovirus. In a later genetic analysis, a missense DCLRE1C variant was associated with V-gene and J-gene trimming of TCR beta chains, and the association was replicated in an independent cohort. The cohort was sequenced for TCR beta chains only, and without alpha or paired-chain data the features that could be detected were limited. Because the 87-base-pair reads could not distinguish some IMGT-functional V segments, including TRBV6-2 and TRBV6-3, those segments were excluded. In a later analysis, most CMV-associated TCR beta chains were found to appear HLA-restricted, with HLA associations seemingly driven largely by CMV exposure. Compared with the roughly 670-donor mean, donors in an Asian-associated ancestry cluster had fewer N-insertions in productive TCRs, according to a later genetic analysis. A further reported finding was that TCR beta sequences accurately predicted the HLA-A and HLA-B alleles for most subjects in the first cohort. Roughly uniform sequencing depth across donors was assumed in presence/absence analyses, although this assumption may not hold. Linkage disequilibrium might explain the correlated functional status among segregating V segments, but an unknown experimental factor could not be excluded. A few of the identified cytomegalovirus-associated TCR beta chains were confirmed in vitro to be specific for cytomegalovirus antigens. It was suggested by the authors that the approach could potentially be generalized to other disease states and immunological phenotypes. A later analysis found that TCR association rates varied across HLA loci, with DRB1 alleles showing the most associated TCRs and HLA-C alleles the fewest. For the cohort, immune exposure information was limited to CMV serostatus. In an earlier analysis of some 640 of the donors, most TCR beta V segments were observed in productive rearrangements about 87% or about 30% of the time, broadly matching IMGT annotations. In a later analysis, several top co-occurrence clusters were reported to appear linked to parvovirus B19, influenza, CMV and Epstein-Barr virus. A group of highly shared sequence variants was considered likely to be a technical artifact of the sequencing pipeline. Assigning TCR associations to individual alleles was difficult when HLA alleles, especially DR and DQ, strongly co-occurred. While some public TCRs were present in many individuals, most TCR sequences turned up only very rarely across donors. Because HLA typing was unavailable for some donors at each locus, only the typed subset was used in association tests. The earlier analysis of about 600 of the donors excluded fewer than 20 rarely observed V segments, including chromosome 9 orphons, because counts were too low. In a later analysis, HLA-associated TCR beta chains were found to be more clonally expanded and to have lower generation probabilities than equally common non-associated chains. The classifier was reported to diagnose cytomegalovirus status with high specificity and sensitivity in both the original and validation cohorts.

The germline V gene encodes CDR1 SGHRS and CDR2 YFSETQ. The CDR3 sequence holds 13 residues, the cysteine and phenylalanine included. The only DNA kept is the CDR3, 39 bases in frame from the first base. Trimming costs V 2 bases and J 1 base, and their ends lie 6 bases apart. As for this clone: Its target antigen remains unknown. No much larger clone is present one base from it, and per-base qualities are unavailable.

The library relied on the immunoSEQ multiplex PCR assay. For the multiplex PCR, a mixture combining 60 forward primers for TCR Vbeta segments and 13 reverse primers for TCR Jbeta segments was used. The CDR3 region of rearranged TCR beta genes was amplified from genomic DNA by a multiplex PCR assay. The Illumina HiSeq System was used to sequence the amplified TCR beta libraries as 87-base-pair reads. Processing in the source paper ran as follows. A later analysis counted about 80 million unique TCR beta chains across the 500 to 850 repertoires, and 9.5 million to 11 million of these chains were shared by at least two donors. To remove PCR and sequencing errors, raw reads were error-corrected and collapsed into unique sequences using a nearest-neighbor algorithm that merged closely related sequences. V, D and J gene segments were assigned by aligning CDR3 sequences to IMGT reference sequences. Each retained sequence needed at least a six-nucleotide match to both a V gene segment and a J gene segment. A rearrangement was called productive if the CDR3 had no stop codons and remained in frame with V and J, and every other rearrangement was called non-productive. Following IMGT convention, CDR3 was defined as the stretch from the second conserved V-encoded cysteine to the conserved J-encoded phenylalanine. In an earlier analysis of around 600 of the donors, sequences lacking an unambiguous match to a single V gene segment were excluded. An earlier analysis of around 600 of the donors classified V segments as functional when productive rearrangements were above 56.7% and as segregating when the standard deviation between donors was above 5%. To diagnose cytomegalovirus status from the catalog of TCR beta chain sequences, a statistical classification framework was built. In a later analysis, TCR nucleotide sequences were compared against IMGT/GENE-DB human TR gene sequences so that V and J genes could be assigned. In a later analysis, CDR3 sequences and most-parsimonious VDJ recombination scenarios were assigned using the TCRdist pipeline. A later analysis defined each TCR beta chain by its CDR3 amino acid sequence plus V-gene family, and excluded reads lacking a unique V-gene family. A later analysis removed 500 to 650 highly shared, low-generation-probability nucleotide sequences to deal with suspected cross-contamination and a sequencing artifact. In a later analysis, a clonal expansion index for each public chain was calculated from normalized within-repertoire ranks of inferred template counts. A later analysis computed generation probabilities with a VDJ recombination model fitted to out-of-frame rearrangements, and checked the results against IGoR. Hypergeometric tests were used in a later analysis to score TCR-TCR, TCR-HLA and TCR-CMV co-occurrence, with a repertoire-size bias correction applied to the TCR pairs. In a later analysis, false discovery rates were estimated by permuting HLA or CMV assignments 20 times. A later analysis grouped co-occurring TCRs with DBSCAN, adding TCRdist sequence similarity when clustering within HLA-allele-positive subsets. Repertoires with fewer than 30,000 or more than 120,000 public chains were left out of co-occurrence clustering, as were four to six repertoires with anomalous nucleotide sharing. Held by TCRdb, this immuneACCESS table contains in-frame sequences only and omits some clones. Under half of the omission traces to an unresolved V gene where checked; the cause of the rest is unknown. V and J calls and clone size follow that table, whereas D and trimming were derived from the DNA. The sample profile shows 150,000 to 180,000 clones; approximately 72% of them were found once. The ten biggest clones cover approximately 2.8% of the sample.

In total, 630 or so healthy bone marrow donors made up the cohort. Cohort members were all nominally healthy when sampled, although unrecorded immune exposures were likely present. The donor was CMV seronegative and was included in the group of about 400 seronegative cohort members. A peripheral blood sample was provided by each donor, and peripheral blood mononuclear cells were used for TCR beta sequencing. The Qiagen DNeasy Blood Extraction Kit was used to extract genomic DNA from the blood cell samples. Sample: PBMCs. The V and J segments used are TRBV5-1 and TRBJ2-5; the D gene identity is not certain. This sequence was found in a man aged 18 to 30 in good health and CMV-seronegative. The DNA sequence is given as TGCGCCAGCAGCTTAACTCCCCAAGAGACCCAGTACTTC. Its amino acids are CASSLTPQETQYF.